The T cell receptor beta chain described here comes from a study of glioma-infiltrating T cells (dated by TCRdb to between 2015 and 2016). For context, the study as a whole: The low-grade gliomas were WHO grade II oligodendrogliomas or astrocytomas, while the glioblastomas were WHO grade IV tumors sampled at initial diagnosis rather than at recurrent diagnosis. Dexamethasone was administered to glioma patients for six or fewer days before surgery. For blood libraries, the target was about 4.5- to 10-fold sequencing coverage of 900,000 to 1,000,000 peripheral T cells. Glioma tissue, non-neoplastic brain tissue and matched peripheral blood mononuclear cells were used as sources from which TCR alpha- and beta-chain repertoires were sequenced. To measure how far tissue and blood T-cell populations diverged, each tissue-infiltrating repertoire was compared against the peripheral blood repertoire of the same patient. The paired cohort was made up of three low-grade glioma patients, under ten primary glioblastoma patients and three non-glioma patients who contributed non-neoplastic brain tissue.

Overall results and qualifications from the work: VJ-independent divergence between tissue and blood was lower than expected in non-neoplastic patients but higher than expected in all gliomas, particularly low-grade gliomas. The group comparisons were based on small numbers of patients: three non-neoplastic, three low-grade glioma and seven to nine glioblastoma patients. Only a very small number of CDR3 sequences turned up in both tissue and blood, a result put down to high CDR3 diversity combined with limited sampling. Patients with low tissue-blood divergence were marked by a signature set of shared blood CDR3 motifs, and that set was depleted in highly divergent patients.

Turning to this clonotype: Its cognate antigen has yet to be identified. No base quality information exists; no much larger clone differs at one position.

Immediately after resection, surgical brain or tumor specimens were cryofrozen in liquid nitrogen, with peripheral blood cells collected concurrently. TCR alpha and beta CDR3 regions were amplified with the iRepertoire nested amplicon-rescue multiplex PCR (arm-PCR) platform from RNA. The input for one-step reverse transcription and amplification was about 100-450 ng of either tissue mRNA or PBMC total RNA. Following bead purification, Illumina adapters were added by a secondary multiplex PCR, and libraries between 200 and 400 bp were gel-purified. Demultiplexing relied on internal 6-nucleotide barcodes carried by the libraries. Sequencing of the libraries was done on an Illumina MiSeq using 2x220 or 2x250 nucleotide paired-end reads. Per the source publication's procedure: FLASH 1.2.11 was used to merge paired reads, and BWA-MEM then aligned the reads to the GRCh37 human genome before TRA and TRB reads were extracted. V and J assignment used an IMGT-derived reference of cassette sequences and CDR3 motifs that included pseudogenes. Reads were translated in three frames, and productive CDR3s were defined by a C…FGXG motif without stop codons. Clonotypes were defined as unique combinations of V-J cassette pair and CDR3 amino acid sequence. Filtering of reads was based on Hamming distance, with the threshold set by the sequence error rate of each sample in mapped regions. TCRdb cleaned the public reads at Q25 with fastp, built clones with MiXCR and kept in-frame beta chains. Rows are combined by CDR3 protein, so each entry shows the most common genes and DNA. These V and J calls originate from TCRdb's pipeline instead of the authors' own analysis. Counted in this sample were a few hundred thousand distinct CDR3 sequences; around 45% of them appeared once. Around 13% of the sample belongs to the ten largest clones.

Sequenced input: glioma tissue, nonneoplastic brain tissue, or PBMCs (not recorded which). This TCR was recovered from a human donor with low-grade glioma or glioblastoma, undergoing nonglioma brain surgery, or in good health (not recorded which).

The DNA sequence reads TGTGCCAGCAGTGAACGTACAGGGCCCTCCTACGAGCAGTACTTC. Its translation reads: CASSERTGPSYEQYF. The receptor chain draws on TRBV6-1 and TRBJ2-7; matching of 6 bases hints at TRBD1 as the D gene. From its cysteine to its phenylalanine, the CDR3 spans 15 amino acids. Only CDR3 DNA remains: 45 bases, in frame from the first base. Trimming removed 2 bases from V and 0 bases from J, leaving 11 bases between the germline ends. The germline V gene specifies MNHNS as CDR1 and SASEGT as CDR2.